This TCR beta chain is drawn from a study of blood T cell repertoires in COVID-19. For the study at large: Specimens from acute and convalescent COVID-19 originated in the United States, Italy and Spain. Nucleic acid was either cDNA or gDNA, and it came from T cells, B-cell-depleted T cells, or PBMCs.

The germline CDR1 and CDR2 sequences are SGHRS and YFSETQ. The CDR3 extends over 12 amino acids. The ends were cut back, 4 bases at V and 4 bases at J, with 8 bases in the middle. In the source study's methods: Estimates of nucleated cell counts were drawn from the amplification of reference gene primers. Data came from immunoSEQ multiplex PCR; TCRdb stores just in-frame clones and leaves some out. D and trimming were read from the DNA, whereas the V and J calls and clone size are those reported in that table. Of over 9,500 clones in the sample, around 76% were seen once. The V and J genes are TRBV5-1 and TRBJ1-2; weak D call: TRBD1 (5 bases). Sequenced input: peripheral blood. The TCR was taken from a human donor in a cohort sampled during active COVID-19. The CDR3 region is CASSEGLYGYTF. CDR3 coding DNA: TGCGCCAGCAGCGAGGGACTCTATGGCTACACCTTC.